Included here is one T cell receptor (beta chain) sequence, with context. The conserved phenylalanine or tryptophan is not found at the CDR3 terminus, so this likely reflects a read error. The data derive from a study of tumor and adjacent non-tumor tissue in lung cancer. Study-wide context: Patients comprised 12 adenocarcinoma, 2 squamous cell carcinoma and 1 small cell lung cancer.

The template was RNA from unsorted bulk tissue. Distant lung tissue was collected more than 3 cm away from the tumor edge. CDR1 is MNHNS, CDR2 SASEGT, per germline. The CDR3 has 15 residues. A modified ARM-PCR protocol with three rounds of nested PCR amplified TCRbeta. One entry per CDR3 protein, called by TCRdb with MiXCR from the multiplex PCR reads. The repertoire holds tens of thousands of distinct CDR3 sequences, with around two thirds as singletons. This clonotype originated in a man between 65 and 79 years old with non-small cell lung cancer. The chain recombines TRBV6-1 with TRBJ2-2, with D perhaps assigned TRBD1 or TRBD2 (6 bases each). The specimen was distant non-tumor lung tissue. CDR3 DNA: TGTGCCAGCCGCTCGGGGGCTTCGAACACCGGGGAACTGTTTTTA. It is translated as CASRSGASNTGELFL.